Listed here are 16 T cell receptor beta chains from one sample, sequenced in a study of blood T cell repertoires in COVID-19. The data were produced by immunoSEQ multiplex PCR, yet TCRdb's version contains in-frame clones alone and is incomplete. Seen here are more than 400,000 clones, roughly 85% observed once, and the top ten hold approximately 3.4%. The sequencing sample was made of peripheral blood. These receptors were taken from a human donor in a cohort sampled during active COVID-19.

The chain uses TRBV24-1 and TRBJ1-5, with D maybe TRBD1 (5 bases). Germline CDR1 reads KGHDR; CDR2 reads SFDVKD. CDR3 length: 18 amino acids. V lost 5 bases and J lost 1, with 20 bases in between. The CDR3, as DNA: TGTGCCACCAGTGCCCCGGACACTAACACCGGAAGCAATCAGCCCCAGCATTTT. Encoded protein: CATSAPDTNTGSNQPQHF.

The chain recombines TRBV28 with TRBJ2-5; TRBD2 matches 9 bases. The length of the CDR3 is 15 residues. After removal of 3 bases from V and 5 bases from J, the junction contained 7 bases not matched to a gene. From germline, CDR1 is MDHEN and CDR2 SYDVKM. The CDR3 here is CASSLWREGAETQYF. CDR3 in DNA: TGTGCCAGCAGTTTGTGGCGGGAGGGTGCGGAGACCCAGTACTTC.

The chain combines TRBV2 with TRBJ2-7; 11 bases are shared with TRBD2. CDR3 length: 14 amino acids. Germline V lookup: CDR1 SNHLY, CDR2 FYNNEI. Trimming took 5 bases from V and 4 from J; bases not matched to a gene: 4. CDR3 amino acids: CASSPGTSGYEQYF. The CDR3 coding sequence is TGTGCCAGCAGTCCCGGGACTAGCGGTTACGAGCAGTACTTC.

The chain links TRBV5-6 to TRBJ1-2; 9 bases are shared with TRBD1. V was clipped by 2 bases and J by 5 bases; unmatched bases: 1. This CDR3 comprises 13 residues. In germline, CDR1 is SGHDT, CDR2 YYEEEE. CDR3 bases: TGTGCCAGCAGCTTCGGGACAGGGTATGGCTACACCTTC. Translated: CASSFGTGYGYTF.

V gene TRBV6-2 or TRBV6-3 combines with J gene TRBJ2-2, with D possibly TRBD1 on 5 matching bases. Per germline, CDR1 MNHEY and CDR2 SVGEGT. Between the trimmed V and J ends, which lost 5 bases and 4 bases, there was a span of 14 bases. This CDR3 contains 15 residues. The CDR3 DNA sequence: TGTGCCAGCAGTGACTGGGGCTTTGGCACCGGGGAGCTGTTTTTT. It yields the protein CASSDWGFGTGELFF.

This chain uses TRBV9 with TRBJ2-1; 7 bases match TRBD2. From germline, CDR1 is SGDLS and CDR2 YYNGEE. The V gene end was trimmed by 0 bases and the J gene end by 9 bases; junction bases not matched to a gene: 6. This CDR3 has 14 amino acids. The CDR3 here is CASSVEWEGTEQFF. The CDR3, as DNA: TGTGCCAGCAGCGTAGAGTGGGAGGGGACTGAGCAGTTCTTC.

This chain links TRBV6-2 or TRBV6-3 with TRBJ1-2; D is unresolved. The V gene lost 7 bases and the J gene lost 8 bases, with 14 bases spanning the gap. The CDR3 length is 12 residues. CDR1 and CDR2 (germline): MNHEY, SVGEGT. CDR3 sequence (DNA): TGTGCCAGCACCCCCGGAGAGAAAGGCTACACCTTC. Translated: CASTPGEKGYTF.

The chain carries TRBV10-3 and TRBJ2-7; 8 bases fit TRBD1. This CDR3 region has 16 residues. The V and J ends lost 4 bases and 1 base, in that order; junction bases with no gene match: 9. CDR1 ENHRY and CDR2 SYGVKD come from the germline V gene. In nucleotides, the CDR3 is TGTGCCATCAGTGGCCACAGGGGGGTTGGTTCCTACGAGCAGTACTTC. It encodes CAISGHRGVGSYEQYF.

This chain joins TRBV2 and TRBJ1-1; 10 bases are a match to TRBD1. CDR1 is SNHLY, CDR2 FYNNEI, per germline. The CDR3 sequence is 16 residues long. The V and J ends lost 3 bases and 2 bases, in that order; junction bases with no gene match: 6. The CDR3 DNA reads TGTGCCAGCAGTGATCGACAGGGGGCTCATAACACTGAAGCTTTCTTT. Protein: CASSDRQGAHNTEAFF.

The V and J genes are TRBV7-3 and TRBJ2-7; D gene unclear. This CDR3 has 12 residues. Per the germline V gene, CDR1 is SGHTA and CDR2 is FQGTGA. V shed 4 bases and J shed 1 base, with 5 bases lying between them. In DNA, the CDR3 is TGTGCCAGCAGCTCCCTTTCCTACGAGCAGTACTTC. Protein product: CASSSLSYEQYF.

The J gene is TRBJ1-3, the V gene TRBV5-4, with unresolved D. The CDR3 contains 18 residues. Germline V CDR1 and CDR2: SGHNT, YYREEE (reference sequence). Trimming shortened V by 4 bases and J by 0 bases, and 20 bases separated the two germline ends. The CDR3 loop reads CASSPPGEGGNSGNTIYF. In DNA form, the CDR3 reads TGTGCCAGCAGCCCCCCCGGCGAGGGAGGGAACTCTGGAAACACCATATATTTT.

CDR3 in DNA: TGTGCCAGCAGCCTCTCCGGAAAACTGTTTTTT. Its protein product is CASSLSGKLFF. The rearrangement uses TRBV11-2 and TRBJ1-4, with D unresolved. This CDR3 has 11 amino acids. Trimming shortened V by 5 bases and J by 10 bases, and 8 bases separated the two germline ends. CDR1 is SGHAT and CDR2 is FQNNGV in the germline V gene.

J is TRBJ1-6 and V is TRBV18; D gene unclear. Trimming shortened V by 1 base and J by 5 bases, and 9 bases separated the two germline ends. The CDR3 is 15 residues long. Germline CDR1 and CDR2: KGHSH and LQKENI. CDR3 amino acids: CASSPLAADNSPLHF. The CDR3 DNA follows: TGTGCCAGCTCACCACTGGCCGCTGATAATTCACCCCTCCACTTT.

The chain couples TRBV15 to TRBJ1-1, with D unclear. There are 13 residues in the CDR3. The ends were cut back, 7 bases at V and 0 bases at J, with 9 bases in the middle. Germline V CDR1 and CDR2: LNHNV, YYDKDF (reference sequence). This chain's CDR3 is CATTSGMNTEAFF. DNA for the CDR3: TGTGCCACCACTTCGGGGATGAACACTGAAGCTTTCTTT.

The chain employs TRBV7-9 and TRBJ2-1, with TRBD2 matching over 11 bases. Germline V gene sequence: CDR1 SEHNR, CDR2 FQNEAQ (reference sequence). The CDR3 is made up of 17 amino acids. V shed 1 base and J 8 bases; nucleotides not matched to a gene: 10. The CDR3 spells CASSLGVSGRAGDEQFF. In nucleotides, the CDR3 is TGTGCCAGCAGCTTAGGGGTTAGCGGGAGGGCCGGAGATGAGCAGTTCTTC.

The chain uses TRBV4-3 and TRBJ2-1; maybe TRBD2 (7 bases). V was pared by 3 bases and J by 3 bases, with 18 bases between. Germline-derived CDR1 and CDR2 are LGHNA and YSLEER. The CDR3 totals 17 residues. CDR3 region: CASSQSWGGNVYNEQFF. Here the CDR3 DNA reads TGCGCCAGCAGCCAGTCTTGGGGGGGCAATGTCTACAATGAGCAGTTCTTC.